This T cell receptor (beta chain) stems from a study of T cells in Graves' hyperthyroidism and ophthalmopathy (dated by TCRdb to between 2018 and 2021). Regarding the complete study: Peripheral blood samples were taken at the time of initial diagnosis, prior to any treatment. To identify distinguishing TCR V-J signatures, a discovery cohort of around 100 patients was used, comprising 40 to 45 with Graves' ophthalmopathy and 57 with stable Graves' hyperthyroidism. An independent validation cohort of under 20 hyperthyroidism patients and approximately 16 patients who later progressed to ophthalmopathy tested prospective prediction of ophthalmopathy. The 95 to 100 discovery patients were divided at random into training and test sets in a 7:3 ratio. Thyroid tissue and blood T-cell repertoires from several Graves' hyperthyroidism patients were also compared in the study. Following sampling, methimazole starting at 30 mg daily was given to hyperthyroidism patients, and high-dose intravenous methylprednisolone was given to ophthalmopathy patients. TCR Vbeta CDR3 sequencing of some 140 peripheral blood samples (more than 40 ophthalmopathy, about 80 hyperthyroidism and 17 progressor patients) is reported in the paper. Broader findings and caveats from the paper: In validation, the model predicted progression to ophthalmopathy a median of 6.5 months before onset, with about 71% sensitivity and roughly 79% specificity. Ophthalmopathy was separated from stable hyperthyroidism by a 13 V-J signature model, with about 86% sensitivity and 81% to 83% specificity obtained in cross-validation and 80%/75% obtained in testing. Most expanded thyroid clonotypes (frequency above 0.001) were also detected in blood, a finding suggesting that blood repertoires may reflect thyroid immune responses. Sample size was not statistically predetermined, and blinding of investigators to group allocation was not performed.

CDR1 and CDR2 (LGHDT, YNNKEL) derive from the germline V gene (reference sequence). From the cysteine through the phenylalanine, the CDR3 covers 13 amino acids. Kept here is only the CDR3 DNA, which spans 39 bases and is read in frame from base 1. V and J are truncated by 6 bases and 1 base respectively, leaving an intervening sequence of 9 bases. This clonotype was seen repeatedly, ten times or more. Its binding antigen is unknown. No base qualities exist here, and no much larger clone lies one base off it. The TCR beta CDR3 regions were amplified from the RNA transcripts. The TCR CDR3 was subjected to a first round of RT-PCR using the HTBI primer set and the Qiagen OneStep RT-PCR kit. Libraries were constructed in a second round of multiplex PCR, after which size selection and purification were performed. Libraries were sequenced paired-end with 100 bp reads on an Illumina HiSeq2000. The original methods were these. SOAPnuke was used to process the raw data, removing reads that contained adapters or uncalled bases, had a mean Phred below 15, or lacked an exact match to the constant primer or identifier. High-quality paired reads were merged using COPE v1.2.5, and each unique nucleotide sequence was defined as a clonotype. Clonotypes were aligned to IMGT TRBV, TRBD and TRBJ reference segments using MiTCR v1.1. Only V-J combinations with frequency above 0.0001, covering about 99% of repertoires, were analysed. A TCS score was defined as the ratio between F50 (clonal expansion) and ExV (chaos), using BLOSUM62-based TCRdist between CDR3 peptides within each V-J. Welch's t-statistics and random forest reduced several hundred V-J features to 10 to 15, which were used in a naive Bayes classifier (R e1071). TCRdb redid the processing of the public reads, applying fastp at Q25 and MiXCR, and retained in-frame beta chains. CDR3 protein sequences are deduplicated, and each keeps its most common genes and DNA. These V and J calls are TCRdb output, not the study's own analysis. For this sample the table gives roughly 640,000 distinct CDR3 sequences, of which about a sixth were detected only once. Of the sample, less than 3.5% is held by the ten largest clones.

Ophthalmopathy patients had moderately to severely active disease, with a Clinical Activity Score of 3 or more, a NOSPECS grade of 4 or more, and a disease duration of less than 3 months. Patients with uncontrolled infections, other autoimmune diseases, pregnancy or lactation were excluded. Diagnoses were based on clinical symptoms, serum thyroxine and TRAb, thyroid ultrasound and orbital computed tomography. PBMCs were isolated from 10 ml of fresh peripheral blood by Ficoll-Paque density gradient centrifugation. Trizol reagent was used to extract total RNA, and RNA quality was then checked on an Agilent 2100 Bioanalyzer.

This chain joins TRBV3-1 to TRBJ2-5; TRBD2 is a weak D gene call, 6 bases matching. The origin of this receptor is a middle-aged woman with Graves' ophthalmopathy. The sequenced sample consisted of blood. The nucleotides read TGTGCCAGCAGTCGGGGGTTCCAAGAGACCCAGTACTTC. The encoded protein is CASSRGFQETQYF.